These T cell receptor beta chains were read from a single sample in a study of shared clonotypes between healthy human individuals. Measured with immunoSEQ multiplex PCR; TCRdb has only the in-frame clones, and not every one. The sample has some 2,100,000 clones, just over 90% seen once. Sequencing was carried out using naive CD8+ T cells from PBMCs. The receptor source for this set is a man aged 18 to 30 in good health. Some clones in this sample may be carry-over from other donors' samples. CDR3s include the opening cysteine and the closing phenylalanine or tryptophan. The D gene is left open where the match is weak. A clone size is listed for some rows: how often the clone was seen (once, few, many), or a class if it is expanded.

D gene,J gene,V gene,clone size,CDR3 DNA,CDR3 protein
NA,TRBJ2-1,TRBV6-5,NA,TGTGCCAGCAGTTACGAGCTGGGGAACTACAATGAGCAGTTCTTC,CASSYELGNYNEQFF
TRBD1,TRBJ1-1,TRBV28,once,TGTGCCAGCAGTTTAGAAGGGACAGGGGGCACTGAAGCTTTCTTT,CASSLEGTGGTEAFF
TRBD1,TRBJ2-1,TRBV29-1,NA,TGCAGCGTTGAAACCCCGACAGGGGGGATCTACAATGAGCAGTTCTTC,CSVETPTGGIYNEQFF
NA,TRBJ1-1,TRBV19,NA,TGTGCCAGTAGTCTCTCGGGGAACATGAACACTGAAGCTTTCTTT,CASSLSGNMNTEAFF
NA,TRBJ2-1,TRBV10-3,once,TGTGCCATCAGTGAGTCTAGATCACTCGAGCAGTTCTTC,CAISESRSLEQFF
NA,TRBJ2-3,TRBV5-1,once,TGCGCCAGCAGCTCAGGGGAGGCCCACACAGATACGCAGTATTTT,CASSSGEAHTDTQYF
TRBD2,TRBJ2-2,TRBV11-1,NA,TGTGCCAGCAGCTTCGAGGCGGGAGGGGGCACCGGGGAGCTGTTTTTT,CASSFEAGGGTGELFF
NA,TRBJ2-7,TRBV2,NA,TGTGCCAGCAAACCGGGACACTCGAGCTCCTACGAGCAGTACTTC,CASKPGHSSSYEQYF
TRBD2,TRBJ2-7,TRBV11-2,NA,TGTGCCAGCAGCTTAGTGGCGGGGGCCTACGAGCAGTACTTC,CASSLVAGAYEQYF
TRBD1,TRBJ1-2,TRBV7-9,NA,TGTGCCAGCAGCTTAGAGACAGGGTATGGCTACACCTTC,CASSLETGYGYTF
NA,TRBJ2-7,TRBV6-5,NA,TGTGCCAGCAGTTACTCGATTAGTTCGAACTACGAGCAGTACTTC,CASSYSISSNYEQYF
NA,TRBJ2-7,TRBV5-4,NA,TGTGCCAGCGGTATCCGGGACTCCTCCTACGAGCAGTACTTC,CASGIRDSSYEQYF
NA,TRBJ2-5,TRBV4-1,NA,TGCGCCAGCAGCCAACGGGAGACCCAGTACTTC,CASSQRETQYF
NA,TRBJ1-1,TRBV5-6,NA,TGTGCCAGCAGCTTGGCCGGGGGTGTAACTGAAGCTTTCTTT,CASSLAGGVTEAFF
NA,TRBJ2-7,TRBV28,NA,TGTGCCAGCAGCATACGGCGGGGCCTCGGGGAGCAGTACTTC,CASSIRRGLGEQYF
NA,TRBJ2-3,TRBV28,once,TGTGCCAGTGGGGTCGCAGATACGCAGTATTTT,CASGVADTQYF
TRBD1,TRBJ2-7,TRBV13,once,TGTGCCAGCACCCGGGACAGGGGGCCTTACGAGCAGTACTTC,CASTRDRGPYEQYF
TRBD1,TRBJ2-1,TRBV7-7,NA,TGTGCCAGCAGCACAGGGACAGGGGTTGAGAATGAGCAGTTCTTC,CASSTGTGVENEQFF
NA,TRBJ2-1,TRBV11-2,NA,TGTGCCAGCACCTCGTCCTCCTACAATGAGCAGTTCTTC,CASTSSSYNEQFF
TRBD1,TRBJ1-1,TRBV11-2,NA,TGTGCCAGCAGTCCGGACAGGGTGTTCGCTTTCTTT,CASSPDRVFAFF